This entry features one T cell receptor (beta chain) sequence. Per the original methods: Amplification with reference gene primers provided the estimates of nucleated cell counts. Sequencing was performed with immunoSEQ multiplex PCR; in TCRdb, only in-frame clones are kept and a portion is missing. That table is the source of V, J and clone size, and D and trimming were worked out from the DNA. Among about 400,000 clones listed, 88% were seen once. This specimen belongs to a study of blood T cell repertoires in COVID-19. Background on the study: Material from acute and convalescent COVID-19 was sourced from the United States, Italy and Spain.

Trimming left V 0 bases short and J 4 bases short, with 16 bases between. The germline gives CDR1 SGDLS, CDR2 YYNGEE. The CDR3 has 16 residues. Living in 24 US areas, the participants were between roughly 18 and 95 years of age. Participant-reported clinical history was the basis for cohort assignment. The chain recombines TRBV9 with TRBJ1-2, with a possible D match to TRBD1 (6 bases). This TCR came from a middle-aged woman with acute COVID-19. Sequencing was done on a sample of PBMCs or T cells enriched from blood (not recorded which). The CDR3 nucleotides read TGTGCCAGCAGCGTAGCTCCCAGGGGATCAACCTATGGCTACACCTTC. It is translated as CASSVAPRGSTYGYTF.